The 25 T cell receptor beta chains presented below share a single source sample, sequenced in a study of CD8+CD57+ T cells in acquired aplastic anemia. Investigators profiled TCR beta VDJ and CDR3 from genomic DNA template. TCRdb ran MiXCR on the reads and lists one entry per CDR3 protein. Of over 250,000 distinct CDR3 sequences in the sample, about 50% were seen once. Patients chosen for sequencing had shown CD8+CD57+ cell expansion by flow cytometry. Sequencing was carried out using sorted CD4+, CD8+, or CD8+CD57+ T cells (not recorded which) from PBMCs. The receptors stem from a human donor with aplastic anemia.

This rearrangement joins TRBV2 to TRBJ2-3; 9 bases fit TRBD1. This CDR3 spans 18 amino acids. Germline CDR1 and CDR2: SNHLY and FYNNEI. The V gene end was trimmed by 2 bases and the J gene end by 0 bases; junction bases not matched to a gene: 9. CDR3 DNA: TGTGCCAGCAGTGAACGGGACAGGGCAAGCCCTAGCACAGATACGCAGTATTTT. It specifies CASSERDRASPSTDTQYF.

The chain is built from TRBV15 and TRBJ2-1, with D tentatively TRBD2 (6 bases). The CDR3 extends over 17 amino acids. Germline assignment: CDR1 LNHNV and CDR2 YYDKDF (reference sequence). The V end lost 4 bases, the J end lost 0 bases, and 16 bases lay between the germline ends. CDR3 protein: CATSISGLRDSYNEQFF. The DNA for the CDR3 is TGTGCCACCAGCATCTCGGGTCTGCGGGACTCCTACAATGAGCAGTTCTTC.

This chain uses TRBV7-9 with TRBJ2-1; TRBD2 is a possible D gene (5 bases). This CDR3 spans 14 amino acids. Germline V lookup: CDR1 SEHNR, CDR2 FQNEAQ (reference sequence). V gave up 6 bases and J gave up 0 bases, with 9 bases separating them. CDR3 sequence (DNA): TGTGCCAGCAGTATTGGGAGCTCCTACAATGAGCAGTTCTTC. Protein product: CASSIGSSYNEQFF.

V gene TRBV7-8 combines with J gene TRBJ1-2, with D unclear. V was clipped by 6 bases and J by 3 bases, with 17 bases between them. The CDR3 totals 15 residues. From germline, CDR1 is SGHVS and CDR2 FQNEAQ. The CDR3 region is CASSSATSNYYGYTF. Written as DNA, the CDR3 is TGTGCCAGCAGTTCCGCCACCTCCAACTACTATGGCTACACCTTC.

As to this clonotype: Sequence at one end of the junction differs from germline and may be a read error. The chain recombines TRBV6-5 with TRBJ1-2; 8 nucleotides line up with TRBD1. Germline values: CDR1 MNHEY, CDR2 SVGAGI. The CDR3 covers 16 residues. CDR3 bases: TGTGCCAGCAGTTACCGCGCAGGGGGCGGAAACTATGGCTACACCTTT. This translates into CASSYRAGGGNYGYTF.

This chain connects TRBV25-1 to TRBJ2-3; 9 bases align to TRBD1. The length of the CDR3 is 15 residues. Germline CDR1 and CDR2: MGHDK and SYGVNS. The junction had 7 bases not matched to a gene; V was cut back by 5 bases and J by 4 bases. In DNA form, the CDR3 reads TGTGCCAGCAGTTCTCCGGGACAGGGTCCAGATACGCAGTATTTT. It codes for CASSSPGQGPDTQYF.

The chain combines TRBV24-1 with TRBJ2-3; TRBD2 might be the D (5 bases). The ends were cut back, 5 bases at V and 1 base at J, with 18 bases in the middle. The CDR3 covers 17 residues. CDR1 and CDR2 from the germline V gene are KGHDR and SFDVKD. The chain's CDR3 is CATSAPLRVGGTDTQYF. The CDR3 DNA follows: TGTGCCACCAGTGCCCCTCTCCGTGTCGGGGGCACAGATACGCAGTATTTT.

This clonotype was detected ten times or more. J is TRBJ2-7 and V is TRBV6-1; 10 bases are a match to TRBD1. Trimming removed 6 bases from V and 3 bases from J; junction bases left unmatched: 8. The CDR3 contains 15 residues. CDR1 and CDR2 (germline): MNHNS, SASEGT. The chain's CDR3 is CASSPRGTGDYEQYF. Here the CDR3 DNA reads TGTGCCAGCAGCCCCCGGGGGACAGGGGACTACGAGCAGTACTTC.

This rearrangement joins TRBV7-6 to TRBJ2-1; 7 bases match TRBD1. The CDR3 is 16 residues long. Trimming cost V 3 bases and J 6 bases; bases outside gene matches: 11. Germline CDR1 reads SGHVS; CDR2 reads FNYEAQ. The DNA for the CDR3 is TGTGCCAGCAGCTTTCTTACAGGGGATGGTGGCAATGAGCAGTTCTTC. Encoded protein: CASSFLTGDGGNEQFF.

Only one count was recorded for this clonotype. This CDR3 is CASSLDAGGGYEQYF. CDR3 DNA: TGTGCCAGCAGCTTAGACGCAGGGGGCGGCTACGAGCAGTACTTC. The chain couples TRBV7-9 to TRBJ2-7; 8 positions agree with TRBD1. CDR1 and CDR2 (germline): SEHNR, FQNEAQ (reference sequence). This CDR3 has 15 residues. J was trimmed by 3 bases and V by 1 base; bases with no gene match: 5.

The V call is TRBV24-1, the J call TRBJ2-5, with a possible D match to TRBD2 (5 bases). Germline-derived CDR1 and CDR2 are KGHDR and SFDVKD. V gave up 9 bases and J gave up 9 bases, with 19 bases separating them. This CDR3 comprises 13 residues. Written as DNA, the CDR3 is TGTGCCACCGCCCACGGCGGGTACCGGGCCCAGTACTTC. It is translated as CATAHGGYRAQYF.

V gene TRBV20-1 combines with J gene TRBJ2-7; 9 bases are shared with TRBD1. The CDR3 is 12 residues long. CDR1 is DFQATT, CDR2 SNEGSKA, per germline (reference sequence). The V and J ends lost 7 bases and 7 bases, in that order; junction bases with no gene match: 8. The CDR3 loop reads CSGTGTGSEQYF. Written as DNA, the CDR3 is TGCAGTGGTACCGGGACAGGGTCTGAGCAGTACTTC.

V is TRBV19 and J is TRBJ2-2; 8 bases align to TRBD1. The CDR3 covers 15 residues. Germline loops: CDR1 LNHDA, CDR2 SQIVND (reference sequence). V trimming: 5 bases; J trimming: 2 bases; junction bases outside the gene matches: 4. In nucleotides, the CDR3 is TGTGCCAGTAGTGAGGACAGGGTTAACACCGGGGAGCTGTTTTTT. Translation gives CASSEDRVNTGELFF.

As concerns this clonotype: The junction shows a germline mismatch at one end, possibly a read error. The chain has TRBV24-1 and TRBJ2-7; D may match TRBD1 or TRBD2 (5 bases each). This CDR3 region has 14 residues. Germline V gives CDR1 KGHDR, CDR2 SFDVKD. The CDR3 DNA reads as TGTGCCACCAGTGATATAAAAAAACCGGGACGGAAGTTCTTC. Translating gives CATSDIKKPGRKFF.

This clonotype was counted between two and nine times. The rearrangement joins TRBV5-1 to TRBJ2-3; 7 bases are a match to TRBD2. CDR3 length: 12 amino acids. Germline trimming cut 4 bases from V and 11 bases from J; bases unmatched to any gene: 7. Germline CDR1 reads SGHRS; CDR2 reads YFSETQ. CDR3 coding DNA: TGCGCCAGCAGCGAACGGGAGGCCAAGCAGTATTTT. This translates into CASSEREAKQYF.

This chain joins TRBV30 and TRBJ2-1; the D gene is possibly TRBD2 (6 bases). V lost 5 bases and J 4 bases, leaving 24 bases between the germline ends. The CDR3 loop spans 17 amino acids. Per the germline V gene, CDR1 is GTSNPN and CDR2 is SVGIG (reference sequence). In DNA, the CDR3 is TGTGCCTGGGGAATAGGATCGATTAGCGGATTATACAATGAGCAGTTCTTC. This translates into CAWGIGSISGLYNEQFF.

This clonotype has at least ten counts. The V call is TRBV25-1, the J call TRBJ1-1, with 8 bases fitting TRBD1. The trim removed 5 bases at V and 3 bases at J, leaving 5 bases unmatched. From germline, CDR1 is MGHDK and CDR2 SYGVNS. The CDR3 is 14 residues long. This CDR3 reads CASSRQGSDTEAFF. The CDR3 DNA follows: TGTGCCAGCAGTAGACAGGGGTCGGACACTGAAGCTTTCTTT.

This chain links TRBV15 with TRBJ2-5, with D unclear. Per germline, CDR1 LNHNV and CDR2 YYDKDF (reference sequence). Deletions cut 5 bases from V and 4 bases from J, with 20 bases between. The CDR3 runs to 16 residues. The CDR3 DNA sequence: TGTGCCACCAGCGTAAAATTAGAGAACTTAGGAGAGACCCAGTACTTC. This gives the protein CATSVKLENLGETQYF.

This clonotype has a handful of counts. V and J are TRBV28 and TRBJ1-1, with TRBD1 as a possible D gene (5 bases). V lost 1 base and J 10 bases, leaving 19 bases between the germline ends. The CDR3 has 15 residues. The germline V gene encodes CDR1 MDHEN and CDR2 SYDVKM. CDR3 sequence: CASSLSGAGGGLAFF. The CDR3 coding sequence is TGTGCCAGCAGTTTATCGGGAGCTGGTGGGGGTTTAGCTTTCTTT.

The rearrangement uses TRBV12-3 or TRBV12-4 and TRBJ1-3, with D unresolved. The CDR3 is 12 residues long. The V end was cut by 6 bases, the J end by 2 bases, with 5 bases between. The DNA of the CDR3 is TGTGCCAGCAGCCAAACTGGAAACACCATATATTTT. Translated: CASSQTGNTIYF.

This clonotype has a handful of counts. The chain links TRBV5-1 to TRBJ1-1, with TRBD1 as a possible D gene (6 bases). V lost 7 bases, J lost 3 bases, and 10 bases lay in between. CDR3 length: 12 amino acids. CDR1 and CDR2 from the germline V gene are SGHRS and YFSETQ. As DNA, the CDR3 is TGCGCCAGCGGTACAGGGTACACTGAAGCTTTCTTT. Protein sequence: CASGTGYTEAFF.

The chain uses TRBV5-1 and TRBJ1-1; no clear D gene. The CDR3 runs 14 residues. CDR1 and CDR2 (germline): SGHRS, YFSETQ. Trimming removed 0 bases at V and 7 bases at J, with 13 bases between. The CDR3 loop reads CASSLGPTEGEAFF. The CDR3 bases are TGCGCCAGCAGCTTGGGGCCCACCGAGGGTGAAGCTTTCTTT. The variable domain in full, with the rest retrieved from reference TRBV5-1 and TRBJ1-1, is KAGVTQTPRYLIKTRGQQVTLSCSPISGHRSVSWYQQTPGQGLQFLFEYFSETQRNKGNFPGRFSGRQFSNSRSEMNVSTLELGDSALYLCASSLGPTEGEAFFGQGTRLTVV.

The CDR3 protein is CASSLAPSSYEQYF. CDR3 coding DNA: TGTGCCAGCAGCTTAGCACCGAGCTCCTACGAGCAGTACTTC. V usage is TRBV7-6 and J usage is TRBJ2-7; no clear D gene. The CDR3 consists of 14 residues. The V gene's germline CDR1 is SGHVS and CDR2 FNYEAQ. The germline V and J ends were trimmed by 0 bases and 0 bases, with 6 bases remaining between them.

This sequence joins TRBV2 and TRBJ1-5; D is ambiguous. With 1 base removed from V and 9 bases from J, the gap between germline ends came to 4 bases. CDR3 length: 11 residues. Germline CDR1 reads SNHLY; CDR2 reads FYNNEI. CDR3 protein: CASSEGGPQHF. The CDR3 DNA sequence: TGTGCCAGCAGTGAAGGAGGGCCCCAGCATTTT.

The DNA of the CDR3 is TGTGCCACCAGCAGCGACGGGTCTAGCAATCAGCCCCAGCATTTT. It yields the protein CATSSDGSSNQPQHF. This chain joins TRBV15 and TRBJ1-5, with unresolved D. V was pared by 3 bases and J by 0 bases, with 9 bases between. Germline V gene data show CDR1 as LNHNV and CDR2 as YYDKDF (reference sequence). The CDR3 has 15 amino acids.